Sequencing of this T cell receptor beta chain was carried out in a study of blood T cell repertoires in COVID-19. Study-wide background: From the United States, Italy and Spain came samples of acute and convalescent COVID-19. The cDNA or gDNA used as material had been derived from T cells, B-cell-depleted T cells, or PBMCs.

Cohorts were determined from participant-reported clinical history. Two negative PCRs, clearance, or symptom resolution were required of recovered Cohort 3 donors. Assay: immunoSEQ multiplex PCR; the TCRdb copy retains only in-frame clones and omits some. The repertoire consists of a few hundred thousand clones, with over 80% occurring once and the leading ten covering approximately 5%. In germline, CDR1 is SGHAT, CDR2 FQNNGV. This CDR3 contains 15 residues. Trimming took 3 bases from V and 4 from J, leaving 16 bases between them. The TCR was taken from a woman aged 50 to 60 who had recovered from COVID-19. V usage is TRBV11-2 and J usage is TRBJ2-7, with a possible D match to TRBD1 (6 bases). What was sequenced was PBMCs or T cells enriched from blood (not recorded which). The DNA for the CDR3 is TGTGCCAGCAGCTTTAACAGGGTTGGGGGATACGAGCAGTACTTC. This codes for CASSFNRVGGYEQYF.